These 23 T cell receptor beta chains originate from one sample sequenced in a study of shared T cell receptors in the human thymus. Sequencing was performed with immunoSEQ multiplex PCR; in TCRdb, only in-frame clones are kept and a portion is missing. The sample lists 500,000 to 750,000 clones, 88% occurring once. The sample was also reused in another study, on human thymus T cells.

Sequenced: thymocytes. The receptors shown here come from a boy under two years old with a congenital heart defect.

A few counts support this clone. The chain is built from TRBV7-9 and TRBJ2-3; D is possibly TRBD1 (7 bases). V was cut by 5 bases and J by 3 bases, with 18 bases left in between. Germline V gene data show CDR1 as SEHNR and CDR2 as FQNEAQ (reference sequence). The CDR3 sequence is 16 residues long. CDR3 coding DNA: TGTGCCAGCAGCCCTGCGGCGGGACAGAGGACAGATACGCAGTATTTT. It is translated as CASSPAAGQRTDTQYF.

V is TRBV5-6 and J is TRBJ2-5; the match to TRBD2 covers 15 bases. Germline V CDR1 and CDR2: SGHDT, YYEEEE. This CDR3 contains 13 residues. V was pared by 4 bases and J by 10 bases, with 2 bases of the junction left unmatched. CDR3 coding DNA: TGTGCCAGCAGCCGGACTAGCGGGGGGGGCCAGTACTTC. This translates into CASSRTSGGGQYF.

This rearrangement joins TRBV6-5 to TRBJ2-3, with TRBD2 identical over 7 bases. This CDR3 has 14 residues. V lost 8 bases and J lost 2; bases outside the gene matches: 7. The germline CDR1 and CDR2 sequences are MNHEY and SVGAGI. The CDR3 loop is CASYSGVHTDTQYF. CDR3 nucleotide sequence: TGTGCCAGCTACAGCGGGGTCCACACAGATACGCAGTATTTT.

CDR3 in amino acids: CASSFGTSGNSGEQYF. As DNA, the CDR3 is TGCGCCAGCAGCTTCGGGACTAGCGGGAATTCTGGCGAGCAGTACTTC. The chain is built from TRBV5-1 and TRBJ2-7; TRBD2 aligns across 13 bases. With 2 bases clipped from V and 6 bases from J, the junction kept 8 bases outside the gene matches. The CDR3 loop spans 16 amino acids. CDR1 is SGHRS, CDR2 YFSETQ, per germline.

This clone has just a few counts. J is TRBJ1-5 and V is TRBV28; 9 bases line up with TRBD1. From germline, CDR1 is MDHEN and CDR2 SYDVKM. The ends lost 4 bases at V and 8 bases at J; junction bases unmatched: 12. The CDR3 has 16 amino acids. The DNA of the CDR3 is TGTGCCAGCAGTTGGGGAGGGACAGGGAAGAGAAAGCCCCAGCATTTT. It specifies CASSWGGTGKRKPQHF.

The chain couples TRBV4-3 to TRBJ2-1, with TRBD2 identical over 13 bases. The CDR3 sequence is 20 residues long. The J segment lost 0 bases and the V segment lost 1 base, leaving 9 bases of the junction unmatched. CDR1 and CDR2 from the germline V gene are LGHNA and YSLEER. CDR3 coding DNA: TGCGCCAGCAGCCAAGTTAAGACTAGCGGGAGGCCGAGCTCCTACAATGAGCAGTTCTTC. Encoded protein: CASSQVKTSGRPSSYNEQFF.

The chain employs TRBV19 and TRBJ2-3, with 7 bases matching TRBD1. The CDR3 consists of 16 residues. Per the germline V gene, CDR1 is LNHDA and CDR2 is SQIVND (reference sequence). The J segment lost 3 bases and the V segment lost 5 bases, leaving 11 bases of the junction unmatched. For the CDR3, the DNA is TGTGCCAGTAGTTCCCGACAGGGCGAAAGGACAGATACGCAGTATTTT. This sequence encodes CASSSRQGERTDTQYF.

The V and J genes are TRBV30 and TRBJ2-2; D not resolved. CDR1 and CDR2 from the germline V gene are GTSNPN and SVGIG (reference sequence). There are 13 residues in the CDR3. Trimming stripped 5 bases from V and 4 bases from J, with 11 bases between. CDR3 sequence reads: CAWSSDTTGELFF. The DNA for the CDR3 is TGTGCCTGGTCGTCCGACACCACCGGGGAGCTGTTTTTT.

The chain is built from TRBV27 and TRBJ2-4, with a possible D match to TRBD2 (5 bases). The CDR3 runs 14 residues. CDR1 is MNHEY and CDR2 is SMNVEV in the germline V gene (reference sequence). Trimming cost V 6 bases and J 6 bases, with 15 bases left between them. The CDR3 DNA reads as TGTGCCAGCAGATCGGCTAGCCGGTTAAACATTCAGTACTTC. This sequence encodes CASRSASRLNIQYF.

The chain joins TRBV4-2 to TRBJ2-7; 13 nucleotides line up with TRBD2. V gave up 3 bases and J gave up 4 bases; unmatched junction bases: 15. The CDR3 spans 19 residues. Germline lookup yields CDR1 LGHNA and CDR2 YNFKEQ. CDR3 sequence (DNA): TGTGCCAGCAGCCAGGACGGACTAGCGGGAGCATTCCCGCTTTACGAGCAGTACTTC. It specifies CASSQDGLAGAFPLYEQYF.

J is TRBJ2-1 and V is TRBV11-2; possible D gene TRBD1, 6 bases. The germline gives CDR1 SGHAT, CDR2 FQNNGV. The CDR3 is 16 residues long. The ends were cut back, 5 bases at V and 7 bases at J, with 21 bases in the middle. CDR3 loop: CASSLTGPETGNEQFF. The CDR3, as DNA: TGTGCCAGCAGCCTCACTGGCCCCGAGACAGGTAATGAGCAGTTCTTC.

The CDR3 DNA reads TGCGCCAGCAGCCCCGCGGGACAGGCCCCCTGGGGCTATGGCTACACCTTC. Protein product: CASSPAGQAPWGYGYTF. J is TRBJ1-2 and V is TRBV5-1; 8 positions agree with TRBD1. The CDR3 contains 17 residues. The germline gives CDR1 SGHRS, CDR2 YFSETQ. The V gene end was trimmed by 4 bases and the J gene end by 4 bases; junction bases not matched to a gene: 15.

The chain links TRBV30 to TRBJ2-5; D might be TRBD1 (6 bases). The germline V gene encodes CDR1 GTSNPN and CDR2 SVGIG (reference sequence). V lost 3 bases and J 3 bases, leaving 11 bases between the germline ends. The CDR3 has 13 residues. DNA for the CDR3: TGTGCCTGGAGGCCTGAGGGGGAAGAGACCCAGTACTTC. Protein product: CAWRPEGEETQYF.

This clone was picked up one time. The CDR3 DNA sequence: TGTGCCAGCAGTATCCGGACTAGCGCTACTAGCACAGATACGCAGTATTTT. Protein: CASSIRTSATSTDTQYF. The chain recombines TRBV5-5 with TRBJ2-3; 9 bases map to TRBD2. This CDR3 is built from 17 residues. Germline assignment: CDR1 SGHKS and CDR2 YYEKEE (reference sequence). V lost 5 bases, J lost 0 bases, and 10 bases stayed unmatched.

The gene calls are TRBV2 and TRBJ1-3; a weak D match, TRBD1 (6 bases). The V gene lost 7 bases and the J gene lost 4 bases, with 17 bases spanning the gap. CDR1 and CDR2 (germline): SNHLY, FYNNEI. The CDR3 has 15 residues. The CDR3 sequence is CASKYKRTAGNTIYF. CDR3 nucleotide sequence: TGTGCCAGCAAATACAAAAGGACAGCAGGAAACACCATATATTTT.

J is TRBJ1-2 and V is TRBV5-8; D might be TRBD1 (6 bases). V lost 4 bases, J lost 4 bases, and 17 bases lay in between. Per the germline V gene, CDR1 is SGHTS and CDR2 is YDEGEE. CDR3 size: 15 residues. CDR3: CASSPPDRESYGYTF. Here the CDR3 DNA reads TGTGCCAGCAGCCCCCCGGACAGAGAATCCTATGGCTACACCTTC.

The gene calls are TRBV9 and TRBJ2-1; TRBD2 aligns across 10 bases. CDR1 SGDLS and CDR2 YYNGEE come from the germline V gene. Unmatched junction bases numbered 9, after V lost 4 bases and J lost 5 bases. The CDR3 spans 16 residues. The DNA for the CDR3 is TGTGCCAGCAGCCACTCCGGGACTAGCGAGGACAATGAGCAGTTCTTC. As protein: CASSHSGTSEDNEQFF.

V gene TRBV5-1 combines with J gene TRBJ2-7; 8 bases map to TRBD1. Germline values: CDR1 SGHRS, CDR2 YFSETQ. This CDR3 has 12 amino acids. V lost 3 bases, J lost 9 bases, and 5 bases stayed unmatched. The CDR3 DNA follows: TGCGCCAGCAGCTCCGGACAGGGTGGGCAGTACTTC. It yields the protein CASSSGQGGQYF.

The CDR3 region has the DNA TGTGCCAGCAGTCGGGGGTTACCAGATACGCAGTATTTT. This translates into CASSRGLPDTQYF. The V gene is TRBV6-5, the J gene TRBJ2-3, with TRBD2 as a possible D gene (6 bases). The germline V gene encodes CDR1 MNHEY and CDR2 SVGAGI. V was trimmed by 5 bases and J by 4 bases, leaving 10 bases between them. CDR3 length: 13 amino acids.

V gene TRBV2 combines with J gene TRBJ2-1, with 12 bases matching TRBD2. The CDR3 has 15 amino acids. V shed 6 bases, J shed 5 bases, and the junction held 5 bases outside the gene matches. In germline, CDR1 is SNHLY, CDR2 FYNNEI. DNA of the CDR3: TGTGCCAGCAGAGGCGGACTAGCGGGGAACAATGAGCAGTTCTTC. Translated, it gives CASRGGLAGNNEQFF. The whole variable domain, filled in from reference TRBV2 and TRBJ2-1, reads EPEVTQTPSHQVTQMGQEVILRCVPISNHLYFYWYRQILGQKVEFLVSFYNNEISEKSEIFDDQFSVERPDGSNFTLKIRSTKLEDSAMYFCASRGGLAGNNEQFFGPGTRLTVL.

This clone appeared once. The chain employs TRBV6-6 and TRBJ2-5; D possibly corresponds to TRBD1 (6 bases). The CDR3 consists of 13 residues. In germline, CDR1 is MNHNY, CDR2 SVGAGI (reference sequence). V was clipped by 6 bases and J by 1 base, with 9 bases between them. CDR3 sequence reads: CASSKTGQETQYF. In DNA, the CDR3 is TGTGCCAGCAGCAAGACAGGCCAAGAGACCCAGTACTTC.

This clone was recorded only once. This chain uses TRBV5-6 with TRBJ2-4; D remains unclear. Per the germline V gene, CDR1 is SGHDT and CDR2 is YYEEEE. The CDR3 loop spans 16 amino acids. Trimming stripped 0 bases from V and 0 bases from J, with 10 bases between. The CDR3 protein is CASSLGPGIAKNIQYF. CDR3 nucleotides: TGTGCCAGCAGCTTGGGGCCAGGAATAGCCAAAAACATTCAGTACTTC.

This chain uses TRBV19 with TRBJ2-1; 13 bases line up with TRBD2. V was pared by 4 bases and J by 7 bases, with 10 bases of the junction left unmatched. The germline gives CDR1 LNHDA, CDR2 SQIVND (reference sequence). This CDR3 has 17 amino acids. The CDR3: CASSTRLAGGERNEQFF. CDR3 in DNA: TGTGCCAGTAGTACAAGACTAGCGGGAGGTGAGAGGAATGAGCAGTTCTTC.